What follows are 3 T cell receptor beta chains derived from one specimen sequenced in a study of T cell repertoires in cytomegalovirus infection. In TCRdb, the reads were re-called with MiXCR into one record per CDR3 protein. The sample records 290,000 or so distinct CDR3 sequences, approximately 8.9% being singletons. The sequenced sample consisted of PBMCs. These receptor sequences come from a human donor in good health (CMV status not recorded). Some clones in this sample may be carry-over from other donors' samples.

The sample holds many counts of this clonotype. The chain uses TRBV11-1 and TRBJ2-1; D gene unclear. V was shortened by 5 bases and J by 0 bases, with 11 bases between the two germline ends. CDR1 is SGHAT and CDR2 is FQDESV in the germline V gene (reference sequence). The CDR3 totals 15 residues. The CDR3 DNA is TGTGCCAGCAGCATACAATGGAGCTCCTACAATGAGCAGTTCTTC. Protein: CASSIQWSSYNEQFF.

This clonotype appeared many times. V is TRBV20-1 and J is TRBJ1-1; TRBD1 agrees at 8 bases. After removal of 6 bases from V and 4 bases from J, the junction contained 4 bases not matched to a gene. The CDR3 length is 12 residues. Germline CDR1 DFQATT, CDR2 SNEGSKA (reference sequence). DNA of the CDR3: TGCAGTGCAACAGGGGGACTCACTGAAGCTTTCTTT. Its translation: CSATGGLTEAFF.

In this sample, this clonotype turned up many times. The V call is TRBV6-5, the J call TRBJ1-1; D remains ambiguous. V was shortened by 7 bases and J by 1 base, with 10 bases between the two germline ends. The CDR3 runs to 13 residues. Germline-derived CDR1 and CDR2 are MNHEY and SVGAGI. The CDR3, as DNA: TGTGCCAGCAAGGTTGGGCAGAACACTGAAGCTTTCTTT. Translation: CASKVGQNTEAFF.